This entry is about one TCR beta chain. What it binds is not known. This specimen belongs to a study of CD8 T cells in ankylosing spondylitis. Findings and caveats of the study: A TCR beta motif of under ten highly homologous variants seemed to mark ankylosing spondylitis blood.

Libraries for TCR beta were made by quantitative 5'-RACE with molecular barcodes. Each CDR3 protein gets one entry after TCRdb re-called the 5' RACE reads with MiXCR. The data show about 200,000 distinct CDR3 sequences, 13% seen once. V lost 0 bases and J lost 6; bases outside the gene matches: 2. CDR3 length equals 14 residues. CDR1 LGHNA and CDR2 YNFKEQ come from the germline V gene. Sequenced sample: blood, either unsorted or a sorted T cell fraction (not recorded which). The source is a male donor with ankylosing spondylitis or in good health (not recorded which). This chain uses TRBV4-2 with TRBJ1-2, with 9 bases fitting TRBD1. Here the CDR3 reads CASSQDRTGDGYTF. CDR3 sequence (DNA): TGTGCCAGCAGCCAAGATCGGACAGGGGATGGCTACACCTTC.